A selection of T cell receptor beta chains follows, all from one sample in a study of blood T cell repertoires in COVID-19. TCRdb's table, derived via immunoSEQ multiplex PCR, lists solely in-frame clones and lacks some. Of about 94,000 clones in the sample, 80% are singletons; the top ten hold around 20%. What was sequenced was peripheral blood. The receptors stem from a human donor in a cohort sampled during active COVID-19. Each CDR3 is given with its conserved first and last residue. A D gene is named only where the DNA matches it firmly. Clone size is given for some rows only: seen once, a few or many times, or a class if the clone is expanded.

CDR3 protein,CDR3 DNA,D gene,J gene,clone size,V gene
CASSQDGRGQETQYF,TGCGCCAGCAGCCAAGACGGAAGGGGGCAAGAGACCCAGTACTTC,.,TRBJ2-5,.,TRBV4-1
CASSEVGPYEQYF,TGTGCCAGCAGTGAAGTCGGTCCTTACGAGCAGTACTTC,.,TRBJ2-7,.,TRBV6-1
CASSPGLAGEETQYF,TGTGCCAGCAGCCCTGGACTAGCGGGAGAGGAGACCCAGTACTTC,TRBD2,TRBJ2-5,.,TRBV3-1/TRBV3-2
CASSPRGATEAFF,TGTGCCAGCAGTCCCAGGGGTGCCACTGAAGCTTTCTTT,.,TRBJ1-1,.,TRBV13
CASSPREGGRTGANVLTF,TGTGCCAGCTCACCTCGGGAGGGGGGCCGTACTGGGGCCAACGTCCTGACTTTC,TRBD2,TRBJ2-6,.,TRBV18
CSVARPGGDEQYF,TGCAGCGTTGCGCGTCCAGGGGGCGACGAGCAGTACTTC,TRBD1,TRBJ2-7,.,TRBV29-1
CASTTTGLAKNIQYF,TGTGCCAGCACCACCACAGGGCTAGCCAAAAACATTCAGTACTTC,.,TRBJ2-4,.,TRBV3-1/TRBV3-2
CASSITGSGANVLTF,TGTGCCAGTAGTATCACAGGGAGCGGGGCCAACGTCCTGACTTTC,.,TRBJ2-6,.,TRBV19
CASRRGSGRGTGELFF,TGTGCCAGCAGGAGGGGGAGCGGGAGGGGCACCGGGGAGCTGTTTTTT,TRBD2,TRBJ2-2,.,TRBV9
CASSVGQGTEAFF,TGTGCCAGCAGTGTGGGACAGGGGACTGAAGCTTTCTTT,TRBD1,TRBJ1-1,few,TRBV2
CASSPSRGGADTQYF,TGTGCCAGCAGCCCGTCTCGAGGAGGGGCAGATACGCAGTATTTT,.,TRBJ2-3,once,TRBV7-2
CASRPLAGSSYEQYF,TGTGCCAGCAGACCACTAGCGGGCTCCTCCTACGAGCAGTACTTC,TRBD2,TRBJ2-7,.,TRBV6-5
CASSQGPPGQDTGELFF,TGTGCCAGCAGCCAAGGGCCCCCGGGACAGGACACCGGGGAGCTGTTTTTT,TRBD1,TRBJ2-2,few,TRBV4-2
CASSDSRLNQETQYF,TGCGCCAGCAGTGACTCCAGGCTAAATCAAGAGACCCAGTACTTC,.,TRBJ2-5,.,TRBV10-1
CASPPRTSTSGNSYNEQFF,TGTGCCAGTCCCCCGCGGACTTCGACTAGCGGGAACTCCTACAATGAGCAGTTCTTC,.,TRBJ2-1,.,TRBV21-1
CASSTLGGGYEQYF,TGTGCCAGCAGCACTTTGGGGGGTGGCTACGAGCAGTACTTC,.,TRBJ2-7,.,TRBV5-6
CSASDSANTGELFF,TGCAGTGCTAGTGATAGCGCAAACACCGGGGAGCTGTTTTTT,.,TRBJ2-2,.,TRBV20-1
CASSVGRGHSYEQYF,TGTGCCAGCAGCGTAGGGCGGGGGCACTCCTACGAGCAGTACTTC,.,TRBJ2-7,.,TRBV9
CASSPRGQIQETQYF,TGTGCCAGCAGTCCACGGGGACAGATCCAAGAGACCCAGTACTTC,TRBD1,TRBJ2-5,.,TRBV6-5
CASSIRTSGSGDTQYF,TGTGCCAGCAGTATCAGGACTAGCGGGAGTGGAGATACGCAGTATTTT,TRBD2,TRBJ2-3,.,TRBV27
CASSQEAGRTDTQYF,TGTGCCAGCAGTCAGGAAGCGGGCCGCACAGATACGCAGTATTTT,.,TRBJ2-3,.,TRBV2
CASRGDLYEQYF,TGTGCCAGCAGGGGAGACCTCTACGAGCAGTACTTC,.,TRBJ2-7,.,TRBV3-1/TRBV3-2
CASSPQRGEQYF,TGTGCCAGCAGCCCTCAACGGGGCGAGCAGTACTTC,.,TRBJ2-7,.,TRBV11-1